This T cell receptor beta chain was sequenced in a study of cytomegalovirus exposure and HLA in healthy donors. General study findings and limits: The authors reported that TCR beta sequences could predict HLA-A and HLA-B alleles. These predictions were accurate for most subjects in the first cohort.

The V segment lost 8 bases and the J segment 3 bases; nucleotides outside the gene matches: 9. Germline V gives CDR1 MDHEN, CDR2 SYDVKM. This CDR3 comprises 14 residues. PCR used 60 Vbeta primers and 13 Jbeta primers. Data came from immunoSEQ multiplex PCR; TCRdb stores just in-frame clones and leaves some out. The repertoire includes tens of thousands of clones, approximately 58% of them detected once, and approximately 3% sits in the top ten. This clone was counted only a few times. Antigen: not known. This clonotype originated in a woman aged 50 to 65 in good health and CMV-seronegative. Input material: PBMCs. The rearrangement links TRBV28 to TRBJ2-7; TRBD2 matches at 8 bases. The CDR3 sequence: CASSTLAGRYEQYF. The CDR3 nucleotides are TGTGCCAGCTCCACCTTAGCGGGGCGCTACGAGCAGTACTTC. The entire variable domain, with the rest obtained from reference TRBV28 and TRBJ2-7, is as follows: DVKVTQSSRYLVKRTGEKVFLECVQDMDHENMFWYRQDPGLGLRLIYFSYDVKMKEKGDIPEGYSVSREKKERFSLILESASTNQTSMYLCASSTLAGRYEQYFGPGTRLTVT.